The 3 T cell receptor beta chains below come from one sample, sequenced in a study of blood T cells in healthy people across ages. A second about 6 to 12 cycle PCR used barcoded and J-beta primers. MiXCR, applied by TCRdb to the 5' RACE reads, yields one record per CDR3 protein. Of about 940,000 distinct CDR3 sequences detected, roughly 50% appear once; the ten largest clones hold over 10%. The sequenced sample was blood. These receptors originate from a man aged 25-45 years in good health.

This chain links TRBV7-2 with TRBJ2-3, with 9 bases matching TRBD2. Germline CDR1 and CDR2: SGHTA and FQGNSA. The CDR3 runs to 20 residues. V gave up 4 bases and J gave up 1 base; unmatched junction bases: 18. CDR3 nucleotide sequence: TGTGCCAGCAGCTCACCTCTCGTTGGCGGGGGGGCCCCAGGCACAGATACGCAGTATTTT. Encoded protein: CASSSPLVGGGAPGTDTQYF.

The chain employs TRBV7-9 and TRBJ2-1; D unclear. Trimming removed 3 bases from V and 7 bases from J, with 10 bases in between. This CDR3 comprises 13 residues. Per germline, CDR1 SEHNR and CDR2 FQNEAQ (reference sequence). CDR3 coding DNA: TGTGCCAGCAGCTTTTGTGACGGAAATGAGCAGTTCTTC. It yields the protein CASSFCDGNEQFF.

The genes are TRBV28 and TRBJ2-5; TRBD1 or TRBD2 may be the D gene (5 bases each). Trimming shortened V by 3 bases and J by 0 bases, and 11 bases separated the two germline ends. The CDR3 loop spans 15 amino acids. Germline V gene data show CDR1 as MDHEN and CDR2 as SYDVKM. The CDR3 DNA is TGTGCCAGCAGTTTCCTCGGGGCAGACCAAGAGACCCAGTACTTC. It encodes CASSFLGADQETQYF.